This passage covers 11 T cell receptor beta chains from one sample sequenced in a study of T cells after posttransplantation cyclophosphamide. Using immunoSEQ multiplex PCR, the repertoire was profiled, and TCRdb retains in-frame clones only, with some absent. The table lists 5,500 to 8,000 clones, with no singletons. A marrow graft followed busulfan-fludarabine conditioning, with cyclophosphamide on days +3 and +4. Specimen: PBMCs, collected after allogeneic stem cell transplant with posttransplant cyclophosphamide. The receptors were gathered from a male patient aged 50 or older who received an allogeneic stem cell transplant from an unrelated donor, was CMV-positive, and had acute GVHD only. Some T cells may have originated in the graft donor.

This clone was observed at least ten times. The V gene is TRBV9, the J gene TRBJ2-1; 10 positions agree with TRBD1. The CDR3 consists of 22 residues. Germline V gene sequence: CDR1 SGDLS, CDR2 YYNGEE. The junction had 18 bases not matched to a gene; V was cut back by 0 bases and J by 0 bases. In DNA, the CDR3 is TGTGCCAGCAGCGTAGTGGATAATCATAGGGGACAGGGGCCGAGCTCCTACAATGAGCAGTTCTTC. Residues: CASSVVDNHRGQGPSSYNEQFF.

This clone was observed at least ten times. The CDR3, as DNA: TGTGCCAGCAGCTTCTCACTAGGGAACACTGAAGCTTTCTTT. This sequence encodes CASSFSLGNTEAFF. The rearrangement joins TRBV7-2 to TRBJ1-1, with D uncertain. Germline CDR1 SGHTA, CDR2 FQGNSA. This CDR3 region has 14 residues. V shed 3 bases and J shed 1 base, with 9 bases lying between them.

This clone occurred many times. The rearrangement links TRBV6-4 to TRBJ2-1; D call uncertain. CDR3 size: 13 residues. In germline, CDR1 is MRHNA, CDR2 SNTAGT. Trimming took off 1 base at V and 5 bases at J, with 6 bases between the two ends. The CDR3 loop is CASSDFHHNEQFF. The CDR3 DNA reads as TGTGCCAGCAGTGACTTCCATCACAATGAGCAGTTCTTC.

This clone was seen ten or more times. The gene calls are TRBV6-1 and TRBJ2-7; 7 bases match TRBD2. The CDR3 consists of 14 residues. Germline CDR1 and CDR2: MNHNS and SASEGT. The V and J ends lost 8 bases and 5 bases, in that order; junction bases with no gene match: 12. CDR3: CASLPGTKHHEQYF. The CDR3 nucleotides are TGTGCCAGCCTACCCGGGACTAAACACCACGAGCAGTACTTC.

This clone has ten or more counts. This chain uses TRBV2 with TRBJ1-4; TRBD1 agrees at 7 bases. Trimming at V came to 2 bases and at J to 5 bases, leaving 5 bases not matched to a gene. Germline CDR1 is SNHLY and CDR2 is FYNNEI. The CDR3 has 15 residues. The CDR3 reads CASSERGTENEKLFF. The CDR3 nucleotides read TGTGCCAGCAGTGAAAGGGGGACAGAGAATGAAAAACTGTTTTTT.

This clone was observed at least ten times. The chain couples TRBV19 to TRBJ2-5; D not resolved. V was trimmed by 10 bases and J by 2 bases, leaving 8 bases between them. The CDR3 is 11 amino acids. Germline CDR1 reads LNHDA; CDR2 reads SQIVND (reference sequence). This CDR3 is CANTDQETQYF. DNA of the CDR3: TGTGCCAATACTGATCAAGAGACCCAGTACTTC.

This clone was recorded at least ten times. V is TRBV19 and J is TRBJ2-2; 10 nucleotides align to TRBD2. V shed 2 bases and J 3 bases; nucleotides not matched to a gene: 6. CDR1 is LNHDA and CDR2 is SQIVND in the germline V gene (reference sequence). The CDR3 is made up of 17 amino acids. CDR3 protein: CASSILAGATDTGELFF. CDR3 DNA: TGTGCCAGTAGTATACTAGCGGGAGCGACGGACACCGGGGAGCTGTTTTTT.

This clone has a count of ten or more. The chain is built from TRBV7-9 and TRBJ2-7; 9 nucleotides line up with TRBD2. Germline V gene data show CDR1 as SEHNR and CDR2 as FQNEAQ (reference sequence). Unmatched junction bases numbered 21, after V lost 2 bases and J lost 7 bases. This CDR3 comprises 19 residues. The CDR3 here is CASSLWVRRGGTRPEEQYF. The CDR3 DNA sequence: TGTGCCAGCAGCTTATGGGTTCGGCGGGGGGGGACTAGACCGGAAGAGCAGTACTTC. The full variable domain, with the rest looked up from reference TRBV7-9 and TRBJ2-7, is DTGVSQNPRHKITKRGQNVTFRCDPISEHNRLYWYRQTLGQGPEFLTYFQNEAQLEKSRLLSDRFSAERPKGSFSTLEIQRTEQGDSAMYLCASSLWVRRGGTRPEEQYFGPGTRLTVT.

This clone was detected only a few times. CDR3 region: CASSPGTGLVGDGYTF. The DNA for the CDR3 is TGTGCCAGCTCACCAGGGACAGGGTTAGTAGGCGATGGCTACACCTTC. This chain links TRBV18 with TRBJ1-2; 9 nucleotides line up with TRBD1. J gave up 6 bases and V 2 bases, and 10 bases lay outside the gene matches. The CDR3 has 16 residues. The germline gives CDR1 KGHSH, CDR2 LQKENI.

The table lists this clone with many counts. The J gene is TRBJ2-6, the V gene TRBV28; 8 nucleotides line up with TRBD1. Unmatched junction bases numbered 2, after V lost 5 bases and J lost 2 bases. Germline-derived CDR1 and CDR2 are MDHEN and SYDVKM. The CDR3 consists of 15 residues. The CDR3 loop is CASSPGGAGANVLTF. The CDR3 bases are TGTGCCAGCAGTCCAGGGGGCGCTGGGGCCAACGTCCTGACTTTC.

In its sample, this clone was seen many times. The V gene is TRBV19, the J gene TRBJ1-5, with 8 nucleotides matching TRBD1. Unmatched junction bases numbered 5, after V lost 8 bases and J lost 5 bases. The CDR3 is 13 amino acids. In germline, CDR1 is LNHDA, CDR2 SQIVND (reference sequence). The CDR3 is CASRTGRYQPQHF. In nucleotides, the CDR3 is TGTGCCAGTCGGACAGGGAGGTATCAGCCCCAGCATTTT.